A single sample is the source of the 30 T cell receptor beta chains below, sequenced in a study of shared clonotypes between healthy human individuals. Sequenced by immunoSEQ multiplex PCR; TCRdb stores in-frame clones only, minus some. The table records approximately 2.1 million clones, about 92% of them present only once. What was sequenced was naive CD4+ T cells from PBMCs. This sample's subset: CD45RA+ positively selected. The receptors were sampled from a man between 18 and 29 years old in good health. Some clones in this sample may be carry-over from other donors' samples.

V gene TRBV18 combines with J gene TRBJ2-2; TRBD1 agrees at 10 bases. The CDR3 spans 17 residues. The germline V gene has CDR1 KGHSH and CDR2 LQKENI. V lost 5 bases and J lost 1; bases outside the gene matches: 7. The chain's CDR3 is CASSTTDRGLNTGELFF. In DNA, the CDR3 is TGTGCCAGCTCAACAACTGACAGGGGGCTGAACACCGGGGAGCTGTTTTTT.

The chain has TRBV5-1 and TRBJ1-3; D not resolved. The CDR3 has 15 amino acids. V was pared by 4 bases and J by 0 bases, with 11 bases between. Germline V gene sequence: CDR1 SGHRS, CDR2 YFSETQ. The CDR3, as DNA: TGCGCCAGCAGCCAATTGACAAACTCTGGAAACACCATATATTTT. Translating it yields CASSQLTNSGNTIYF.

This chain joins TRBV7-9 and TRBJ1-5; D unresolved. The germline V gene encodes CDR1 SEHNR and CDR2 FQNEAQ (reference sequence). V lost 0 bases, J lost 2 bases, and 5 bases lay in between. CDR3 size: 14 residues. The CDR3 sequence is CASSLATGNQPQHF. The CDR3 DNA follows: TGTGCCAGCAGCTTAGCGACGGGCAATCAGCCCCAGCATTTT.

This rearrangement joins TRBV5-1 to TRBJ2-5; 9 nucleotides align to TRBD1. J lost 1 base, V lost 4 bases, and 5 bases had no gene match. There are 15 residues in the CDR3. From germline, CDR1 is SGHRS and CDR2 YFSETQ. CDR3 protein: CASSAWDRVQETQYF. The DNA for the CDR3 is TGCGCCAGCAGCGCCTGGGACAGGGTCCAAGAGACCCAGTACTTC.

This sequence joins TRBV5-6 and TRBJ2-7, with 7 bases aligning to TRBD1. J gave up 3 bases and V 4 bases, and 7 bases lay outside the gene matches. Germline V gives CDR1 SGHDT, CDR2 YYEEEE. This CDR3 has 14 residues. This chain's CDR3 is CASSDTGTDYEQYF. CDR3 in DNA: TGTGCCAGCAGCGATACCGGGACAGACTACGAGCAGTACTTC.

The gene calls are TRBV5-1 and TRBJ1-4, with no clear D. Germline V gene sequence: CDR1 SGHRS, CDR2 YFSETQ. V was shortened by 2 bases and J by 8 bases, with 13 bases between the two germline ends. The CDR3 totals 14 residues. The CDR3 is CASSFFGGGEKLFF. As DNA, the CDR3 is TGCGCCAGCAGCTTCTTCGGAGGAGGGGAAAAACTGTTTTTT.

The V gene is TRBV5-1, the J gene TRBJ2-7, with D possibly called TRBD1 or TRBD2 (5 bases each). The V gene lost 0 bases and the J gene lost 5 bases, with 21 bases spanning the gap. This CDR3 comprises 17 residues. Germline loops: CDR1 SGHRS, CDR2 YFSETQ. CDR3: CASSLASSAGSWDEQYF. The CDR3 DNA reads as TGCGCCAGCAGCTTGGCCTCTTCGGCAGGGAGTTGGGACGAGCAGTACTTC.

The chain employs TRBV28 and TRBJ2-7, with D unresolved. Trimming left V 5 bases short and J 2 bases short, with 16 bases between. CDR3 length: 15 residues. CDR1 and CDR2 (germline): MDHEN, SYDVKM. The CDR3 loop reads CASSPRTASAYEQYF. CDR3 DNA sequence: TGTGCCAGCAGTCCGCGGACGGCTAGTGCCTACGAGCAGTACTTC.

This chain links TRBV11-2 with TRBJ2-3, with D tentatively TRBD1 (5 bases). Trimming took 0 bases from V and 1 from J, leaving 11 bases between them. The germline CDR1 and CDR2 sequences are SGHAT and FQNNGV. The CDR3 has 16 amino acids. The CDR3 protein is CASSLDWRTRTDTQYF. CDR3 in DNA: TGTGCCAGCAGCTTAGATTGGCGGACACGCACAGATACGCAGTATTTT.

This sequence joins TRBV7-9 and TRBJ2-7; 8 positions agree with TRBD1. Germline CDR1 reads SEHNR; CDR2 reads FQNEAQ (reference sequence). The V gene end was trimmed by 5 bases and the J gene end by 6 bases; junction bases not matched to a gene: 12. The CDR3 loop spans 15 amino acids. CDR3 sequence: CASSPFQGALGEQYF. Here the CDR3 DNA reads TGTGCCAGCAGCCCATTTCAGGGGGCCCTGGGCGAGCAGTACTTC. The full variable domain, completed using reference TRBV7-9 and TRBJ2-7, is DTGVSQNPRHKITKRGQNVTFRCDPISEHNRLYWYRQTLGQGPEFLTYFQNEAQLEKSRLLSDRFSAERPKGSFSTLEIQRTEQGDSAMYLCASSPFQGALGEQYFGPGTRLTVT.

This sequence joins TRBV9 and TRBJ2-6; D perhaps matches TRBD1 (5 bases). V shed 1 base and J shed 4 bases, with 9 bases lying between them. This CDR3 has 15 amino acids. Per germline, CDR1 SGDLS and CDR2 YYNGEE. The CDR3 loop reads CASSVSGAGANVLTF. DNA for the CDR3: TGTGCCAGCAGCGTATCTGGGGCCGGGGCCAACGTCCTGACTTTC.

V and J are TRBV7-3 and TRBJ2-1; tentatively, D is TRBD1 (5 bases). Trimming stripped 5 bases from V and 9 bases from J, with 14 bases between. The CDR3 contains 13 residues. From germline, CDR1 is SGHTA and CDR2 FQGTGA. The CDR3 coding sequence is TGTGCCAGCAGCACCTCTGTTCAGGGTGAGCAGTTCTTC. Its translation is CASSTSVQGEQFF. The full variable domain, in which reference TRBV7-3 and TRBJ2-1 provide the parts outside the CDR3, is GAGVSQTPSNKVTEKGKYVELRCDPISGHTALYWYRQSLGQGPEFLIYFQGTGAADDSGLPNDRFFAVRPEGSVSTLKIQRTERGDSAVYLCASSTSVQGEQFFGPGTRLTVL.

On this clone: Distinct nucleotide sequences in the sample also encode this CDR3. V usage is TRBV28 and J usage is TRBJ1-3; 7 nucleotides line up with TRBD1. V was clipped by 3 bases and J by 2 bases; unmatched bases: 1. Germline CDR1 MDHEN, CDR2 SYDVKM. The length of the CDR3 is 14 residues. For the CDR3, the DNA is TGTGCCAGCAGTTTCAGGGGGGCTGGAAACACCATATATTTT. Translation gives CASSFRGAGNTIYF.

The rearrangement links TRBV14 to TRBJ2-1; 10 nucleotides line up with TRBD2. Germline CDR1 SGHDN, CDR2 FVKESK. The CDR3 covers 16 residues. V dropped 7 bases and J dropped 0; count of bases not matched to a gene: 6. This CDR3 is CASNRLAGLSYNEQFF. CDR3 DNA: TGTGCCAGCAACCGACTAGCGGGCCTCTCCTACAATGAGCAGTTCTTC.

This chain connects TRBV2 to TRBJ2-5; 9 bases agree with TRBD2. The CDR3 is 18 amino acids. Germline V gene sequence: CDR1 SNHLY, CDR2 FYNNEI. With 2 bases clipped from V and 0 bases from J, the junction kept 10 bases outside the gene matches. For the CDR3, the DNA is TGTGCCAGCAGTGAAATTTGGGCGGGAGGGCGATACCAAGAGACCCAGTACTTC. The encoded protein is CASSEIWAGGRYQETQYF.

V usage is TRBV5-1 and J usage is TRBJ2-7; 9 nucleotides align to TRBD2. The CDR3 has 15 residues. The germline V gene has CDR1 SGHRS and CDR2 YFSETQ. Germline trimming cut 4 bases from V and 7 bases from J; bases unmatched to any gene: 12. DNA of the CDR3: TGCGCCAGCAGCCAGTCTAGCGGGGCCCTGATGGAGCAGTACTTC. It yields the protein CASSQSSGALMEQYF.

The chain links TRBV29-1 to TRBJ2-7, with no clear D. V was cut by 8 bases and J by 2 bases, with 13 bases left in between. The CDR3 runs 12 residues. Germline V CDR1 and CDR2: SQVTM, ANQGSEA. DNA of the CDR3: TGCAGCCTCCGAGCCCGAGCCTACGAGCAGTACTTC. This codes for CSLRARAYEQYF.

The CDR3 DNA sequence: TGTGCCAGCAGTTTGTTCCCCGCCCAAGCTAACTATGGCTACACCTTC. Its protein is CASSLFPAQANYGYTF. This chain links TRBV28 with TRBJ1-2; D unresolved. The length of the CDR3 is 16 residues. Germline CDR1 is MDHEN and CDR2 is SYDVKM. V lost 3 bases to trimming and J lost 0 bases, with 14 bases between them.

This sequence joins TRBV10-3 and TRBJ1-1, with a weak D call TRBD1 (6 bases). V was clipped by 2 bases and J by 6 bases, with 16 bases between them. CDR1 and CDR2 (germline): ENHRY, SYGVKD. This CDR3 spans 15 amino acids. The CDR3 is CAISEVLGGEPEAFF. DNA of the CDR3: TGTGCCATCAGTGAGGTTTTAGGGGGGGAGCCTGAAGCTTTCTTT.

The chain links TRBV13 to TRBJ2-7; 14 bases line up with TRBD2. The ends lost 5 bases at V and 4 bases at J; junction bases unmatched: 7. The CDR3 has 16 amino acids. The germline V gene encodes CDR1 PRHDT and CDR2 FYEKMQ (reference sequence). CDR3 DNA sequence: TGTGCCAGCAGCCCGGGACTAGCGGGAGTTGGGTACGAGCAGTACTTC. Its translation is CASSPGLAGVGYEQYF.

The chain recombines TRBV6-5 with TRBJ1-1; the D is unclear. Germline V lookup: CDR1 MNHEY, CDR2 SVGAGI. The V and J ends lost 7 bases and 9 bases respectively, with 18 bases between them. This CDR3 is 13 amino acids long. The CDR3 here is CASTADADLKAFF. DNA of the CDR3: TGTGCCAGCACGGCGGATGCGGACCTGAAAGCTTTCTTT.

The genes are TRBV2 and TRBJ1-5; 7 bases map to TRBD1. This CDR3 has 16 amino acids. Germline V gives CDR1 SNHLY, CDR2 FYNNEI. The junction had 14 bases not matched to a gene; V was cut back by 6 bases and J by 6 bases. The CDR3 DNA is TGTGCCAGCAGCCCGGAGACAGGGCGGGGGTTTCAGCCCCAGCATTTT. Translated: CASSPETGRGFQPQHF.

The V and J genes are TRBV7-9 and TRBJ1-4; TRBD1 might be the D (6 bases). Trimming removed 2 bases at V and 4 bases at J, with 11 bases between. Per germline, CDR1 SEHNR and CDR2 FQNEAQ (reference sequence). The CDR3 loop spans 15 amino acids. CDR3 nucleotides: TGTGCCAGCAGCTTATTAGGGGGAGGTAATGAAAAACTGTTTTTT. This translates into CASSLLGGGNEKLFF.

On this clone: This sample also contains other DNA sequences that code for the same CDR3. The rearrangement uses TRBV9 and TRBJ2-1; D might be TRBD2 (6 bases). The CDR3 covers 16 residues. The ends were cut back, 0 bases at V and 2 bases at J, with 12 bases in the middle. CDR1 and CDR2 (germline): SGDLS, YYNGEE. Here the CDR3 DNA reads TGTGCCAGCAGCGTAGGGGGCGGGACCACCTACAATGAGCAGTTCTTC. Amino acids: CASSVGGGTTYNEQFF.

A word on this clone: Other DNA sequences from this sample encode an identical CDR3 as well. The V and J genes are TRBV7-3 and TRBJ2-1; 11 bases fit TRBD2. Per the germline V gene, CDR1 is SGHTA and CDR2 is FQGTGA. Trimming cost V 5 bases and J 3 bases; bases outside gene matches: 3. This CDR3 spans 15 amino acids. CDR3 protein: CASSRTSGSYNEQFF. The CDR3 DNA sequence: TGTGCCAGCAGCCGTACTAGCGGGAGCTACAATGAGCAGTTCTTC.

The V and J genes are TRBV28 and TRBJ2-2, with D maybe TRBD2 (6 bases). Trimming took off 4 bases at V and 7 bases at J, with 13 bases between the two ends. The CDR3 consists of 14 residues. Germline CDR1 and CDR2: MDHEN and SYDVKM. In DNA form, the CDR3 reads TGTGCCAGCAGTTCGGAGGGCTGGGGCGGGGAGCTGTTTTTT. It yields the protein CASSSEGWGGELFF.

The CDR3 bases are TGTGCCAGTAGTAAGCCCGGGTTTCCTCCTGGGAATGAGCAGTTCTTC. Protein sequence: CASSKPGFPPGNEQFF. The chain employs TRBV19 and TRBJ2-1; D not certain. The V end lost 4 bases, the J end lost 7 bases, and 20 bases lay between the germline ends. The germline V gene has CDR1 LNHDA and CDR2 SQIVND (reference sequence). This CDR3 contains 16 residues.

V gene TRBV29-1 combines with J gene TRBJ2-3; D might be TRBD1 (6 bases). This CDR3 has 15 amino acids. V lost 2 bases to trimming and J lost 2 bases, with 14 bases between them. Per germline, CDR1 SQVTM and CDR2 ANQGSEA. CDR3 loop: CSVERGIPNTDTQYF. The CDR3 DNA reads TGCAGCGTTGAAAGGGGGATACCCAACACAGATACGCAGTATTTT.

Remarks on this clone: Other DNA sequences in this specimen translate into the identical CDR3. The V call is TRBV6-5, the J call TRBJ1-1, with a possible D match to TRBD1 (5 bases). V lost 3 bases and J lost 2, with 10 bases in between. The CDR3 totals 14 residues. CDR1 is MNHEY, CDR2 SVGAGI, per germline. The CDR3 DNA is TGTGCCAGCAGTTATAGCAGGGTAAACACTGAAGCTTTCTTT. It is translated as CASSYSRVNTEAFF.

The chain has TRBV9 and TRBJ2-7; no clear D gene. CDR1 and CDR2 (germline): SGDLS, YYNGEE. The CDR3 is 14 amino acids. V gave up 0 bases and J gave up 3 bases, with 10 bases separating them. The CDR3 protein is CASSVGPPDYEQYF. The CDR3 DNA follows: TGTGCCAGCAGCGTAGGACCCCCGGACTACGAGCAGTACTTC.